Following are 21 T cell receptor beta chains from one sample sequenced in a study of identifying expanded T cells in peripheral blood. Some clones are missing from TCRdb's copy, which holds only in-frame ones; the method was immunoSEQ multiplex PCR. In the table there are about 50,000 clones, approximately 79% of which are singletons. Material: blood. These receptor sequences come from a person aged 18 to 69 in good health.

The chain joins TRBV6-5 to TRBJ2-3; 10 bases are shared with TRBD2. The CDR3 runs to 15 residues. Germline loops: CDR1 MNHEY, CDR2 SVGAGI. V was clipped by 5 bases and J by 3 bases; unmatched bases: 5. The CDR3 region has the DNA TGTGCCAGCAGTCGCTCTAGCGGGAGAACAGATACGCAGTATTTT. As protein: CASSRSSGRTDTQYF.

V usage is TRBV19 and J usage is TRBJ1-1; no reliable D call. Looked up from germline, CDR1 is LNHDA and CDR2 is SQIVND (reference sequence). The CDR3 runs to 13 residues. The V end lost 3 bases, the J end lost 5 bases, and 10 bases lay between the germline ends. DNA of the CDR3: TGTGCCAGTAGTATTGATGAGGGTACTGAAGCTTTCTTT. This sequence encodes CASSIDEGTEAFF.

The V gene is TRBV5-1, the J gene TRBJ1-2, with D tentatively TRBD1 (5 bases). Germline V lookup: CDR1 SGHRS, CDR2 YFSETQ. The CDR3 runs 17 residues. Trimming took 0 bases from V and 4 from J, leaving 19 bases between them. The CDR3 loop reads CASSLVRGIDLGYGYTF. CDR3 coding DNA: TGCGCCAGCAGCTTGGTCCGGGGCATTGATCTTGGCTATGGCTACACCTTC. The full variable domain, rest sourced from reference TRBV5-1 and TRBJ1-2, is KAGVTQTPRYLIKTRGQQVTLSCSPISGHRSVSWYQQTPGQGLQFLFEYFSETQRNKGNFPGRFSGRQFSNSRSEMNVSTLELGDSALYLCASSLVRGIDLGYGYTFGSGTRLTVV.

The chain is built from TRBV7-2 and TRBJ1-1; 8 bases are shared with TRBD1. This CDR3 has 14 amino acids. Germline CDR1 reads SGHTA; CDR2 reads FQGNSA. With 3 bases clipped from V and 5 bases from J, the junction kept 5 bases outside the gene matches. The CDR3 is CASSFDRGWTEAFF. The CDR3 DNA sequence: TGTGCCAGCAGCTTCGACAGGGGCTGGACTGAAGCTTTCTTT.

The rearrangement links TRBV7-6 to TRBJ2-7; TRBD2 is a possible D gene (6 bases). Per the germline V gene, CDR1 is SGHVS and CDR2 is FNYEAQ. Trimming removed 2 bases from V and 2 bases from J, with 10 bases in between. The CDR3 consists of 14 residues. This chain's CDR3 is CASSLSAGPYEQYF. As DNA, the CDR3 is TGTGCCAGCAGCTTATCAGCGGGTCCCTACGAGCAGTACTTC.

This clone was counted only a few times. The rearrangement uses TRBV7-2 and TRBJ2-7; D assignment may be TRBD1 or TRBD2 (5 bases each). V lost 5 bases to trimming and J lost 6 bases, with 14 bases between them. The CDR3 runs 13 residues. The germline CDR1 and CDR2 sequences are SGHTA and FQGNSA. The CDR3 here is CASSPVGGGEQYV. The DNA of the CDR3 is TGTGCCAGCAGCCCGGTGGGTGGGGGCGAGCAGTACGTC.

The chain has TRBV9 and TRBJ2-1; D is unresolved. This CDR3 spans 15 amino acids. Germline V gives CDR1 SGDLS, CDR2 YYNGEE. The V and J ends lost 3 bases and 6 bases respectively, with 16 bases between them. The CDR3 nucleotides are TGTGCCAGCAGCGCGGCACCTAACTGGGGCAATGAGCAGTTCTTC. Translation gives CASSAAPNWGNEQFF.

The V and J genes are TRBV30 and TRBJ1-2; the D gene is possibly TRBD1 (5 bases). CDR3 length equals 12 residues. Germline V gene lookup returns CDR1 GTSNPN and CDR2 SVGIG (reference sequence). Trimming cost V 5 bases and J 7 bases, with 14 bases left between them. CDR3 bases: TGTGCCTGGTCTTCAGGGTCTCTTGGCTACACCTTC. Encoded protein: CAWSSGSLGYTF.

The chain recombines TRBV11-3 with TRBJ1-2; TRBD1 might be the D (6 bases). From germline, CDR1 is SGHNT and CDR2 YENEEA. V dropped 3 bases and J dropped 7 bases, with 12 bases sitting between them. The CDR3 has 13 residues. CDR3 residues: CASSFSQGGGYTF. CDR3 DNA: TGTGCCAGCAGCTTTTCACAGGGTGGTGGCTACACCTTC.

The chain recombines TRBV11-3 with TRBJ1-2, with unresolved D. Germline assignment: CDR1 SGHNT and CDR2 YENEEA. V lost 3 bases, J lost 7 bases, and 9 bases lay in between. This CDR3 has 12 amino acids. CDR3 bases: TGTGCCAGCAGCTTTATGGGTCGTGGCTACACCTTC. The encoded protein is CASSFMGRGYTF.

In its sample, this clone was seen once. The V call is TRBV28, the J call TRBJ1-2; D not certain. The CDR3 contains 14 residues. The germline CDR1 and CDR2 sequences are MDHEN and SYDVKM. V was shortened by 9 bases and J by 5 bases, with 19 bases between the two germline ends. CDR3 sequence (DNA): TGTGCCAGTCATAGCTTCCAGATCAAGTATGGCTACACCTTC. This sequence encodes CASHSFQIKYGYTF.

V usage is TRBV27 and J usage is TRBJ2-1; D is unresolved. The V and J ends lost 5 bases and 4 bases respectively, with 15 bases between them. Germline lookup yields CDR1 MNHEY and CDR2 SMNVEV (reference sequence). The length of the CDR3 is 15 residues. The CDR3 here is CASSPLGTVYNEQFF. The CDR3 DNA reads as TGTGCCAGCAGTCCCCTCGGTACCGTATACAATGAGCAGTTCTTC.

The count of this clone is one. The genes are TRBV10-2 and TRBJ1-1; TRBD1 matches 7 bases. Germline values: CDR1 WSHSY, CDR2 SAAADI. This CDR3 comprises 14 residues. Trimming removed 7 bases from V and 3 bases from J; junction bases left unmatched: 8. DNA of the CDR3: TGCGCCAGCACCGAGACAGGGAGGGACACTGAAGCTTTCTTT. Translation: CASTETGRDTEAFF.

Here the CDR3 DNA reads TGTGCCAGCAGTCTGAGAAGAAACGAAAAACTGTTTTTT. Amino acid sequence: CASSLRRNEKLFF. V and J are TRBV27 and TRBJ1-4; D is unclear. This CDR3 is built from 13 residues. V lost 5 bases, J lost 8 bases, and 12 bases lay in between. The germline V gene has CDR1 MNHEY and CDR2 SMNVEV (reference sequence).

This clone was observed at least ten times. The V and J genes are TRBV5-8 and TRBJ1-1; D gene uncertain. Germline-derived CDR1 and CDR2 are SGHTS and YDEGEE. This CDR3 has 13 amino acids. V was cut by 4 bases and J by 0 bases, with 7 bases left in between. CDR3 protein: CASSITMNTEAFF. CDR3 nucleotides: TGTGCCAGCAGCATTACGATGAACACTGAAGCTTTCTTT.

The count of this clone is one. The chain recombines TRBV6-6 with TRBJ1-5; possible D gene TRBD1, 6 bases. Trimming took 3 bases from V and 0 from J, leaving 12 bases between them. The CDR3 is 16 residues long. Germline V gives CDR1 MNHNY, CDR2 SVGAGI (reference sequence). CDR3 in amino acids: CASSYTGGGSNQPQHF. The DNA of the CDR3 is TGTGCCAGCAGTTATACGGGAGGGGGTAGCAATCAGCCCCAGCATTTT.

The rearrangement joins TRBV5-1 to TRBJ2-1; 11 nucleotides match TRBD2. The J segment lost 6 bases and the V segment lost 6 bases, leaving 8 bases of the junction unmatched. The CDR3 covers 15 residues. CDR1 is SGHRS and CDR2 is YFSETQ in the germline V gene. The CDR3 loop reads CASTLTLAGANEQFF. For the CDR3, the DNA is TGCGCCAGCACCCTGACACTAGCGGGGGCCAATGAGCAGTTCTTC.

The chain combines TRBV19 with TRBJ1-4; maybe TRBD1 (5 bases). CDR3 size: 14 residues. Trimming pared 4 bases from V and 6 bases from J, leaving 12 bases between. Germline CDR1 reads LNHDA; CDR2 reads SQIVND (reference sequence). For the CDR3, the DNA is TGTGCCAGTAGTAGGGGCAGGGCTGATGAAAAACTGTTTTTT. It is translated as CASSRGRADEKLFF.

This chain uses TRBV7-8 with TRBJ2-2; 12 nucleotides align to TRBD2. The V gene's germline CDR1 is SGHVS and CDR2 FQNEAQ. The CDR3 contains 17 residues. The trim removed 4 bases at V and 5 bases at J, leaving 8 bases unmatched. The CDR3 DNA follows: TGTGCCAGCAGCTCCTTAGGACTAGCGGGAATAACCGGGGAGCTGTTTTTT. This encodes CASSSLGLAGITGELFF.

This clone was found a few times. The V and J genes are TRBV30 and TRBJ1-6; 7 nucleotides line up with TRBD1. V shed 5 bases and J 7 bases; nucleotides not matched to a gene: 14. The CDR3 has 16 amino acids. The germline V gene has CDR1 GTSNPN and CDR2 SVGIG (reference sequence). The CDR3 region is CAWCPGQTFSNSPLHF. The CDR3, as DNA: TGTGCCTGGTGTCCGGGACAGACGTTTTCGAATTCACCCCTCCACTTT.

The J gene is TRBJ2-2, the V gene TRBV6-1; 7 positions match TRBD1. The CDR3 length is 14 residues. Germline V gene lookup returns CDR1 MNHNS and CDR2 SASEGT. Trimming took 11 bases from V and 5 from J; bases not matched to a gene: 11. In DNA, the CDR3 is TGTGCCCTCAGGCCAAGGGGGCGAACCGGGGAGCTGTTTTTT. It yields the protein CALRPRGRTGELFF.